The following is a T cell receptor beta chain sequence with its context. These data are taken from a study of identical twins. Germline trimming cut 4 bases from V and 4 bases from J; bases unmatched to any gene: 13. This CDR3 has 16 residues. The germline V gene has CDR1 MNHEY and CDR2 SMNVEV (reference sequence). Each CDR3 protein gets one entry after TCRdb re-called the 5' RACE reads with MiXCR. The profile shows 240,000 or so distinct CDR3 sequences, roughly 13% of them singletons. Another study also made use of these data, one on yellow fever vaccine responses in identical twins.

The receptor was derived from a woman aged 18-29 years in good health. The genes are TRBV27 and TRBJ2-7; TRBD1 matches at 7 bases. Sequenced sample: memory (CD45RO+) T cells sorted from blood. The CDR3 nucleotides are TGTGCCAGCAGTTACCTACCCCGACAGGGTAGTTACGAGCAGTACTTC. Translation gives CASSYLPRQGSYEQYF.